This T cell receptor (beta chain) was recorded in a study of shared clonotypes between healthy human individuals. Naivety among CD8 cells was defined by CD45RO negativity and positive CCR7 selection, thereby excluding terminally differentiated effector memory CD45RA+ cells. The table came from immunoSEQ multiplex PCR; TCRdb's copy has only in-frame clones and leaves some out. Of some 800,000 clones listed, around 93% were seen once; the top ten hold approximately 25%. V dropped 3 bases and J dropped 2 bases, with 18 bases sitting between them. This CDR3 has 17 amino acids. Per the germline V gene, CDR1 is WNHNN and CDR2 is SYGVQD (reference sequence).

The chain joins TRBV10-1 to TRBJ2-3; D gene unclear. The sample consisted of naive CD8+ T cells sorted from blood. This receptor was identified in a man younger than 45 in good health. In nucleotides, the CDR3 is TGCGCCAGCAGTGATGGTAGACCGCCGTTAATCACAGATACGCAGTATTTT. Translation: CASSDGRPPLITDTQYF.